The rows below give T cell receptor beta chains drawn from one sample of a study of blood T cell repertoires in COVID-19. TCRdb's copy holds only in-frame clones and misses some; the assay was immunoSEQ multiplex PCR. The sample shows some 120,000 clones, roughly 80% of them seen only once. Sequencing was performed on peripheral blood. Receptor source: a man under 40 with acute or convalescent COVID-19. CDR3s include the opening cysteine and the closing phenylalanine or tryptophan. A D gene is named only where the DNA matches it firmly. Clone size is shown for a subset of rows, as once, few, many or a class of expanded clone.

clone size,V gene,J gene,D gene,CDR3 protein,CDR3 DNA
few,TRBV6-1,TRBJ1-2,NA,CASSEQTGIPNYGYTF,TGTGCCAGCAGTGAGCAGACGGGAATACCTAACTATGGCTACACCTTC
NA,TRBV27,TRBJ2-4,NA,CASSPEGYGAGNIQYF,TGTGCCAGCTCCCCGGAGGGGTATGGGGCTGGAAACATTCAGTACTTC
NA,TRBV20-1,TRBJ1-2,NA,CSAKTGSGYTF,TGCAGTGCTAAAACAGGGTCCGGCTACACCTTC
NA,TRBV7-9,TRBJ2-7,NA,CASSLGRREQYF,TGTGCCAGCAGCTTAGGGCGGCGCGAGCAGTACTTC
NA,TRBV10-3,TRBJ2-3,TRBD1,CAISAGQDTDTQYF,TGTGCCATCAGCGCGGGACAGGACACAGATACGCAGTATTTT
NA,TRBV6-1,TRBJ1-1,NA,CASSEGGLGTEAFF,TGTGCCAGCAGTGAAGGGGGCCTCGGGACTGAAGCTTTCTTT
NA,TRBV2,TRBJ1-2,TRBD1,CASSLGTAPYYGYTF,TGTGCCAGCAGCCTAGGGACAGCTCCCTACTATGGCTACACCTTC
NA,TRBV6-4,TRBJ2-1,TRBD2,CASSDGLAYNEQFF,TGTGCCAGCAGTGACGGACTAGCCTACAATGAGCAGTTCTTC
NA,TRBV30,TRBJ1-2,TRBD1,CAWSNRQGSNYGYTF,TGTGCCTGGAGCAACCGACAGGGTTCTAACTATGGCTACACCTTC
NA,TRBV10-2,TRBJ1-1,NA,CASRDRMNTEAFF,TGCGCCAGTAGAGACAGGATGAACACTGAAGCTTTCTTT
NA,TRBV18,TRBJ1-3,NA,CASSPWTDNSGNTIYF,TGTGCCAGCTCACCATGGACGGACAACTCTGGAAACACCATATATTTT
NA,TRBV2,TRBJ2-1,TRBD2,CASRPLAGGLGEQFF,TGTGCCAGCAGACCTCTAGCGGGGGGGCTAGGTGAGCAGTTCTTC
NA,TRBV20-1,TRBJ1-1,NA,CSGGGRAEAFF,TGCAGTGGGGGAGGGAGGGCTGAAGCTTTCTTT
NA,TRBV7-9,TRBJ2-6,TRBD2,CASSYTSGRHKNVLTF,TGTGCCAGCAGCTACACTAGCGGGAGGCACAAAAACGTCCTGACTTTC
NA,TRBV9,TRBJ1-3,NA,CASRVAVYTIYF,TGTGCCAGCAGGGTGGCGGTGTACACCATATATTTT
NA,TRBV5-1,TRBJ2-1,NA,CASSLGTGHGNEQFF,TGCGCCAGCAGCTTGGGTACAGGGCACGGCAATGAGCAGTTCTTC
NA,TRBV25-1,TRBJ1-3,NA,CASSEFGGRGGSGNTIYF,TGTGCCAGCAGTGAATTCGGGGGTAGGGGCGGCTCTGGAAACACCATATATTTT
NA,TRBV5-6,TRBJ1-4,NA,CASSLLGAGGNEKLFF,TGTGCCAGCAGCTTGCTAGGGGCCGGCGGTAATGAAAAACTGTTTTTT
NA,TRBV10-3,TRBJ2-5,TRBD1,CAIRNRGLGSTQYF,TGTGCCATCAGGAACAGGGGGCTAGGATCGACCCAGTACTTC
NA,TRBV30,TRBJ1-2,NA,CAWSVLSRRGGYGYTF,TGTGCCTGGAGTGTATTGTCCCGGAGGGGCGGCTATGGCTACACCTTC
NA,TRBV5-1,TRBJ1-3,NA,CASSLGGPPRNTIYF,TGCGCCAGCAGCTTGGGGGGGCCCCCCAGAAACACCATATATTTT
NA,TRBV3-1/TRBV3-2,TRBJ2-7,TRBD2,CASSQVLASGYEQYF,TGTGCCAGCAGCCAAGTCTTGGCTAGCGGATACGAGCAGTACTTC
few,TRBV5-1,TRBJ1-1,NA,CASNQGSNTEAFF,TGCGCCAGCAACCAGGGGTCGAACACTGAAGCTTTCTTT
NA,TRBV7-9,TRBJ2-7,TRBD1,CASSPGTGLIYEQYF,TGTGCCAGCAGCCCCGGGACAGGATTAATTTACGAGCAGTACTTC
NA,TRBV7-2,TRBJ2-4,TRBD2,CASSPGLAQNIQYF,TGTGCCAGCAGCCCGGGACTAGCCCAAAACATTCAGTACTTC
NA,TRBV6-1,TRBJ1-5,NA,CASSEHTGLYGNQPQHF,TGTGCCAGCAGTGAACACACAGGGCTTTATGGCAATCAGCCCCAGCATTTT
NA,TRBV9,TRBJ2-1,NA,CASSGGSSLYNEQFF,TGTGCCAGCAGCGGCGGGTCAAGTCTGTACAATGAGCAGTTCTTC
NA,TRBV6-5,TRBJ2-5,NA,CATARRLGNQETQYF,TGTGCCACAGCCCGGAGACTAGGTAACCAAGAGACCCAGTACTTC
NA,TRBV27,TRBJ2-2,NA,CASSPLRTVVETGELFF,TGTGCCAGCAGTCCGCTGAGGACAGTAGTCGAGACCGGGGAGCTGTTTTTT
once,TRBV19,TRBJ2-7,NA,CASSIAGSFYEQYF,TGTGCCAGTAGTATAGCCGGTAGCTTCTACGAGCAGTACTTC
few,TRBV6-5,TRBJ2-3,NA,CASSYSRQADTQYF,TGTGCCAGCAGTTACTCGAGGCAAGCGGATACGCAGTATTTT
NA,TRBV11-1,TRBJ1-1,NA,CASSLEGTITEAFF,TGTGCCAGCAGCTTAGAAGGGACAATCACTGAAGCTTTCTTT
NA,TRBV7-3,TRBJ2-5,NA,CASSLTPGAETQYF,TGTGCCAGCAGCTTAACGCCAGGGGCAGAGACCCAGTACTTC
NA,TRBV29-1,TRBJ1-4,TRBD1,CSVGGQGSEKLFF,TGCAGCGTCGGGGGACAGGGGAGTGAAAAACTGTTTTTT
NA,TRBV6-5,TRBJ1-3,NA,CASSMSGGSGNTIYF,TGTGCCAGCAGTATGTCGGGAGGCTCTGGAAACACCATATATTTT
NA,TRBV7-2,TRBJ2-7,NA,CASSLGWGGIGSYEQYF,TGTGCCAGCAGCTTAGGGTGGGGGGGCATAGGATCCTACGAGCAGTACTTC
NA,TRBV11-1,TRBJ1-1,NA,CASSSGRDTEAFF,TGTGCCAGCAGCTCAGGCAGGGACACTGAAGCTTTCTTT